The 24 T cell receptor beta chains presented below share a single source sample, sequenced in a study of T cells in Graves' hyperthyroidism and ophthalmopathy. TCR beta CDR3 region amplification was performed from RNA transcripts. HTBI primers were the set used in a first-round RT-PCR of the TCR CDR3. TCRdb reprocessed the multiplex PCR reads via MiXCR and lists one record per CDR3 protein. The sample consists of 650,000 to 700,000 distinct CDR3 sequences, around 15% of them appearing once. The sequenced sample was blood. The receptors originated from a man aged 45-60 years with Graves' hyperthyroidism.

This clonotype appeared many times. The chain employs TRBV15 and TRBJ2-5; 13 positions agree with TRBD2. Germline V CDR1 and CDR2: LNHNV, YYDKDF (reference sequence). V shed 0 bases, J shed 3 bases, and the junction held 4 bases outside the gene matches. The CDR3 loop spans 17 amino acids. The CDR3 nucleotides read TGTGCCACCAGCAGAGATCTACTAGCGGGAGGGGAAGAGACCCAGTACTTC. Its protein product is CATSRDLLAGGEETQYF.

This clonotype was counted only a few times. The chain combines TRBV20-1 with TRBJ2-1; the match to TRBD2 covers 7 bases. The CDR3 is 17 amino acids. The J segment lost 2 bases and the V segment lost 0 bases, leaving 10 bases of the junction unmatched. Germline CDR1 DFQATT, CDR2 SNEGSKA (reference sequence). CDR3 region: CSARDVGEAGAYNEQFF. The CDR3 DNA reads as TGCAGTGCTAGAGATGTTGGGGAGGCGGGGGCCTACAATGAGCAGTTCTTC.

This clonotype came up many times. The gene calls are TRBV30 and TRBJ2-5; 11 positions agree with TRBD2. The CDR3 runs to 16 residues. Germline loops: CDR1 GTSNPN, CDR2 SVGIG (reference sequence). V gave up 3 bases and J gave up 5 bases; unmatched junction bases: 11. The CDR3 spells CAWSDPLAGGPETQYF. CDR3 bases: TGTGCCTGGAGCGATCCGTTAGCGGGAGGGCCGGAGACCCAGTACTTC.

V usage is TRBV6-1 and J usage is TRBJ1-1; TRBD1 is a possible D gene (5 bases). V was clipped by 0 bases and J by 3 bases, with 11 bases between them. The length of the CDR3 is 15 residues. The germline gives CDR1 MNHNS, CDR2 SASEGT. The CDR3 spells CASSEAWGAYTEAFF. The CDR3 coding sequence is TGTGCCAGCAGTGAAGCCTGGGGCGCGTACACTGAAGCTTTCTTT.

The CDR3 region has the DNA TGTGCCACCAGCAGAGACATTCAGGGGGCGCATACCGGGGAGCTGTTTTTT. Translated, it gives CATSRDIQGAHTGELFF. This sequence joins TRBV15 and TRBJ2-2, with 8 bases fitting TRBD1. J gave up 5 bases and V 0 bases, and 8 bases lay outside the gene matches. There are 17 residues in the CDR3. The germline V gene has CDR1 LNHNV and CDR2 YYDKDF (reference sequence). Variable domain in full (rest from reference TRBV15 and TRBJ2-2): DAMVIQNPRYQVTQFGKPVTLSCSQTLNHNVMYWYQQKSSQAPKLLFHYYDKDFNNEADTPDNFQSRRPNTSFCFLDIRSPGLGDTAMYLCATSRDIQGAHTGELFFGEGSRLTVL.

This rearrangement joins TRBV28 to TRBJ2-5, with 7 nucleotides matching TRBD1. Germline CDR1 MDHEN, CDR2 SYDVKM. The CDR3 spans 13 residues. The junction had 7 bases not matched to a gene; V was cut back by 8 bases and J by 4 bases. The CDR3 spells CASLQGNRETQYF. Here the CDR3 DNA reads TGTGCCAGCTTACAGGGGAATAGAGAGACCCAGTACTTC.

This clonotype was observed many times. This chain uses TRBV28 with TRBJ1-4, with D unresolved. The CDR3 is 13 amino acids. Trimming removed 5 bases from V and 3 bases from J, with 7 bases in between. CDR1 and CDR2 from the germline V gene are MDHEN and SYDVKM. In DNA, the CDR3 is TGTGCCAGCAGTGATTCAGCTAATGAAAAACTGTTTTTT. This gives the protein CASSDSANEKLFF.

As to this clonotype: With a much larger clone just one base away, this may be a read error. Since no conserved phenylalanine or tryptophan closes the CDR3, a read error is the likely cause. The rearrangement joins TRBV30 to TRBJ2-7; TRBD2 matches at 7 bases. V was clipped by 1 base and J by 5 bases; unmatched bases: 8. The CDR3 sequence is 14 residues long. CDR1 GTSNPN and CDR2 SVGIG come from the germline V gene (reference sequence). The DNA for the CDR3 is TGTGCCTGGAGTGCCTGGGGGGGGTTCGACGAGCAGTACCTC. It encodes CAWSAWGGFDEQYL.

This clonotype was observed many times. V is TRBV27 and J is TRBJ1-1; TRBD1 agrees at 7 bases. V lost 4 bases and J lost 5; bases outside the gene matches: 10. Per the germline V gene, CDR1 is MNHEY and CDR2 is SMNVEV (reference sequence). The CDR3 runs to 15 residues. The CDR3 is CASSSRDRSGTEAFF. The CDR3 DNA is TGTGCCAGCAGTTCCCGGGACAGATCGGGGACTGAAGCTTTCTTT.

V usage is TRBV4-1 and J usage is TRBJ1-2, with D perhaps matching TRBD1 (6 bases). Per germline, CDR1 MGHRA and CDR2 YSYEKL. V lost 1 base and J lost 8, with 11 bases in between. The CDR3 is made up of 13 amino acids. The CDR3 DNA is TGCGCCAGCAGCCAAGTGGCAGGGGTAGGCTACACCTTC. It encodes CASSQVAGVGYTF.

At least ten counts were recorded for this clonotype. This chain uses TRBV28 with TRBJ2-1; 10 bases are shared with TRBD1. Trimming cost V 5 bases and J 7 bases; bases outside gene matches: 14. The CDR3 is 17 residues long. The V gene's germline CDR1 is MDHEN and CDR2 SYDVKM. In nucleotides, the CDR3 is TGTGCCAGCAGTCCCGGGAATCGGGACAGGGGATGGAATGAGCAGTTCTTC. This translates into CASSPGNRDRGWNEQFF.

At least ten counts were recorded for this clonotype. The chain joins TRBV28 to TRBJ1-2; D unclear. Germline V lookup: CDR1 MDHEN, CDR2 SYDVKM. The V and J ends lost 5 bases and 7 bases respectively, with 8 bases between them. CDR3 size: 11 residues. CDR3 sequence: CASSGLSGYTF. CDR3 DNA sequence: TGTGCCAGCAGTGGACTATCTGGCTACACCTTC.

This clonotype was seen a handful of times. The rearrangement joins TRBV10-1 to TRBJ2-7; 11 bases map to TRBD2. The CDR3 runs to 15 residues. Trimming at V came to 4 bases and at J to 2 bases, leaving 4 bases not matched to a gene. Germline CDR1 is WNHNN and CDR2 is SYGVQD (reference sequence). CDR3 DNA sequence: TGCGCCAGCAGTGCCCGACTAGCGGGAACCTACGAGCAGTACTTC. It is translated as CASSARLAGTYEQYF.

The rearrangement links TRBV28 to TRBJ1-2; 7 nucleotides align to TRBD1. The trim removed 6 bases at V and 8 bases at J, leaving 12 bases unmatched. This CDR3 has 14 residues. Germline V gives CDR1 MDHEN, CDR2 SYDVKM. The CDR3 DNA follows: TGTGCCAGCAGCCCCCTGAACAGGGGAGGCGGCTACACCTTC. Encoded protein: CASSPLNRGGGYTF.

The table lists this clonotype with a few counts. The chain is built from TRBV6-1 and TRBJ2-2, with 8 positions matching TRBD2. The CDR3 is made up of 15 amino acids. V was pared by 6 bases and J by 3 bases, with 6 bases of the junction left unmatched. Per the germline V gene, CDR1 is MNHNS and CDR2 is SASEGT. The CDR3 sequence is CASRPTSGDTGELFF. CDR3 DNA: TGTGCCAGCAGGCCTACTAGCGGAGACACCGGGGAGCTGTTTTTT.

The chain is built from TRBV5-1 and TRBJ1-3, with D unclear. The CDR3 is made up of 16 amino acids. V was trimmed by 1 base and J by 4 bases, leaving 15 bases between them. Germline V gene data show CDR1 as SGHRS and CDR2 as YFSETQ. CDR3 bases: TGCGCCAGCAGCTTGAATTTCGGGGAGTTAGGAAACACCATATATTTT. As protein: CASSLNFGELGNTIYF.

This clonotype is a singleton in its sample. The chain joins TRBV27 to TRBJ2-3; 8 bases agree with TRBD2. The CDR3 is 16 residues long. The trim removed 5 bases at V and 5 bases at J, leaving 12 bases unmatched. Germline V lookup: CDR1 MNHEY, CDR2 SMNVEV (reference sequence). CDR3 nucleotides: TGTGCCAGCAGTCCTCGTAGATCGGGAGGGGTAGATACGCAGTATTTT. Protein: CASSPRRSGGVDTQYF.

This clonotype came up a few times. The chain employs TRBV7-8 and TRBJ2-1; 7 nucleotides line up with TRBD2. The germline V gene encodes CDR1 SGHVS and CDR2 FQNEAQ. V shed 4 bases, J shed 2 bases, and the junction held 8 bases outside the gene matches. The CDR3 totals 16 residues. In nucleotides, the CDR3 is TGTGCCAGCAGCTCGTCCCGGGACTATCCCTACAATGAGCAGTTCTTC. Translated, it gives CASSSSRDYPYNEQFF. Using reference TRBV7-8 and TRBJ2-1 for the parts outside the CDR3, the full variable domain is GAGVSQSPRYKVAKRGQDVALRCDPISGHVSLFWYQQALGQGPEFLTYFQNEAQLDKSGLPSDRFFAERPEGSVSTLKIQRTQQEDSAVYLCASSSSRDYPYNEQFFGPGTRLTVL.

The table lists this clonotype with a few counts. The rearrangement uses TRBV4-1 and TRBJ1-2; D not certain. The CDR3 is 12 amino acids. Germline assignment: CDR1 MGHRA and CDR2 YSYEKL. V lost 1 base and J lost 2, with 2 bases in between. This chain's CDR3 is CASSQVNYGYTF. The CDR3, as DNA: TGCGCCAGCAGCCAAGTGAACTATGGCTACACCTTC.

This clonotype occurred many times. The chain links TRBV7-9 to TRBJ2-7; TRBD2 matches at 9 bases. Germline trimming cut 4 bases from V and 5 bases from J; bases unmatched to any gene: 18. The CDR3 length is 18 residues. Germline assignment: CDR1 SEHNR and CDR2 FQNEAQ (reference sequence). CDR3 sequence reads: CASSSSEASGIEWHEQYF. The CDR3 nucleotides are TGTGCCAGCAGCTCATCAGAGGCTAGCGGGATCGAGTGGCACGAGCAGTACTTC.

The V gene is TRBV24-1, the J gene TRBJ1-6; D is uncertain. Trimming removed 1 base at V and 0 bases at J, with 18 bases between. In germline, CDR1 is KGHDR, CDR2 SFDVKD. CDR3 length: 20 residues. The CDR3, as DNA: TGTGCCACCAGTGATTTCGGTGAGATATTCTCGGGCTCCTATAATTCACCCCTCCACTTT. It translates to CATSDFGEIFSGSYNSPLHF.

This clonotype was detected many times. The CDR3 here is CASSARPDGEYSPLHF. The DNA of the CDR3 is TGTGCCAGCAGCGCAAGGCCGGACGGGGAATATTCACCCCTCCACTTT. The V gene is TRBV5-5, the J gene TRBJ1-6, with D hard to call. Germline loops: CDR1 SGHKS, CDR2 YYEKEE (reference sequence). Trimming stripped 4 bases from V and 8 bases from J, with 19 bases between. This CDR3 is 16 amino acids long. The complete variable domain, with remaining parts taken from reference TRBV5-5 and TRBJ1-6, reads DAGVTQSPTHLIKTRGQQVTLRCSPISGHKSVSWYQQVLGQGPQFIFQYYEKEERGRGNFPDRFSARQFPNYSSELNVNALLLGDSALYLCASSARPDGEYSPLHFGNGTRLTVT.

In its sample, this clonotype was seen many times. The chain is built from TRBV6-1 and TRBJ1-2; D is perhaps TRBD1 (5 bases). V shed 2 bases and J shed 10 bases, with 14 bases lying between them. Germline-derived CDR1 and CDR2 are MNHNS and SASEGT. CDR3 size: 13 residues. The DNA for the CDR3 is TGTGCCAGCAGTGAATATGGGGGGGACGACTACACCTTC. It yields the protein CASSEYGGDDYTF.

This clonotype has ten or more counts. The V and J genes are TRBV5-4 and TRBJ2-4, with 7 bases lining up with TRBD1. CDR3 length: 15 residues. The V and J ends lost 4 bases and 0 bases, in that order; junction bases with no gene match: 4. The germline CDR1 and CDR2 sequences are SGHNT and YYREEE (reference sequence). The CDR3 is CASSPQGEAKNIQYF. The CDR3 bases are TGTGCCAGCAGCCCCCAGGGGGAAGCCAAAAACATTCAGTACTTC.